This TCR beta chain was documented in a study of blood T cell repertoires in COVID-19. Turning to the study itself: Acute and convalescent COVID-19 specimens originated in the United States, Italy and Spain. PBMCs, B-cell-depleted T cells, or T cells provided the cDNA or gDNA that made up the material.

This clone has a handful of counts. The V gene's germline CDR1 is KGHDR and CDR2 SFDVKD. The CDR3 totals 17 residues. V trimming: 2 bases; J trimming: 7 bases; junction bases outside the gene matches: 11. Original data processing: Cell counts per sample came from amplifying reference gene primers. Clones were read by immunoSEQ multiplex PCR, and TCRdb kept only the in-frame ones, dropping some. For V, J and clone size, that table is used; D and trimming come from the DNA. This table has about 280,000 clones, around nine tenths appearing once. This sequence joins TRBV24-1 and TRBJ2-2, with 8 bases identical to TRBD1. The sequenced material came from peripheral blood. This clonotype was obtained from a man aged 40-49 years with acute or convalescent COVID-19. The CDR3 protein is CATSDSQTGENDGELFF. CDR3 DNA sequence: TGTGCCACCAGTGATTCACAGACAGGGGAGAATGACGGGGAGCTGTTTTTT.